The clone carrying this T cell receptor beta chain showed up just a few times. Its antigen is unidentified. The record originates from a study of T-cell reconstitution after alpha-beta-depleted transplantation in children. Study findings and constraints: Surviving recipient T cells and thymic progenitors produced the high day-60 TCRbeta diversity seen in some patients. T-cell numbers and diversity, one year after transplant, stemmed largely from T cells that were newly produced. After transplant, at about two months, alpha-beta T cells were reportedly derived from several hundred expanded graft clones.

A TCRbeta library incorporating unique molecular identifiers was prepared. TCRdb redid the calling of the PCR reads with MiXCR, one entry per CDR3 protein. The table has around 580,000 distinct CDR3 sequences, over 20% seen once. V trimming: 7 bases; J trimming: 6 bases; junction bases outside the gene matches: 6. The CDR3 runs 13 residues. Per germline, CDR1 SGHRS and CDR2 YFSETQ. The sequence was obtained from a boy under three years old with Wiskott-Aldrich syndrome, due to receive a stem cell transplant. Sequencing was performed on PBMCs, taken before TCRalphabeta/CD19-depleted stem cell transplant. The rearrangement links TRBV5-1 to TRBJ2-3, with TRBD1 matching 9 bases. The CDR3 protein is CASAVTGGDTQYF. CDR3 DNA: TGCGCCAGCGCCGTGACAGGGGGGGATACGCAGTATTTT. The full variable domain, rest sourced from reference TRBV5-1 and TRBJ2-3, is KAGVTQTPRYLIKTRGQQVTLSCSPISGHRSVSWYQQTPGQGLQFLFEYFSETQRNKGNFPGRFSGRQFSNSRSEMNVSTLELGDSALYLCASAVTGGDTQYFGPGTRLTVL.